The present T cell receptor beta chain was sequenced within a study of cytomegalovirus exposure and HLA in healthy donors. General study findings and limits: A classifier reportedly called cytomegalovirus status with high sensitivity and specificity. Equally common other TCR beta chains were less clonally expanded than HLA-associated ones, a later analysis found.

Trimming took 4 bases from V and 3 from J; bases not matched to a gene: 7. Germline V lookup: CDR1 SNHLY, CDR2 FYNNEI. The CDR3 totals 15 residues. The sample holds a few counts of this clone. Its antigen is unidentified. The PCR was carried out with 60 Vbeta primers and 13 Jbeta primers. The protocol was immunoSEQ multiplex PCR, while the TCRdb copy is restricted to in-frame clones and leaves out a portion. The table has some 29,000 clones, 44% seen once. The J gene is TRBJ2-3, the V gene TRBV2; 7 bases agree with TRBD2. The specimen sequenced was PBMCs. The receptor was derived from a woman aged 50 to 60 in good health and CMV-seronegative. CDR3 residues: CASSVGGGRTDTQYF. CDR3 in DNA: TGTGCCAGCAGTGTTGGGGGGGGAAGGACAGATACGCAGTATTTT.